Below are 22 T cell receptor beta chains sequenced from a single sample in a study of blood T cell repertoires in COVID-19. TCRdb's table, derived via immunoSEQ multiplex PCR, lists solely in-frame clones and lacks some. The table includes about 140,000 clones, approximately 88% detected once. The sequenced sample consisted of peripheral blood. The receptors originated from a man aged 55 to 70 with active or convalescent COVID-19.

This sequence joins TRBV7-2 and TRBJ1-5; 10 bases fit TRBD1. The CDR3 totals 16 residues. Trimming cost V 3 bases and J 4 bases; bases outside gene matches: 6. Germline V gene data show CDR1 as SGHTA and CDR2 as FQGNSA. The CDR3 is CASSLHGTGVNQPQHF. CDR3 DNA sequence: TGTGCCAGCAGCTTGCACGGGACAGGGGTAAATCAGCCCCAGCATTTT.

J is TRBJ2-3 and V is TRBV20-1; perhaps TRBD2 as D (6 bases). Trimming took 3 bases from V and 10 from J, leaving 20 bases between them. The CDR3 extends over 14 amino acids. The V gene's germline CDR1 is DFQATT and CDR2 SNEGSKA (reference sequence). CDR3 sequence (DNA): TGCAGTGCTAGTTTTTCGTTAGGCACGGGGGCGCAGTATTTT. Translating it yields CSASFSLGTGAQYF.

The chain joins TRBV28 to TRBJ1-6; the D gene is possibly TRBD1 (6 bases). The CDR3 consists of 16 residues. Trimming took off 2 bases at V and 8 bases at J, with 16 bases between the two ends. The germline V gene encodes CDR1 MDHEN and CDR2 SYDVKM. The CDR3 DNA follows: TGTGCCAGCAGTTTACCCATTCTGACAGGAGATTCACCCCTCCACTTT. This gives the protein CASSLPILTGDSPLHF.

V and J are TRBV15 and TRBJ2-1; a possible D gene is TRBD2 (6 bases). Germline V CDR1 and CDR2: LNHNV, YYDKDF (reference sequence). The V end was cut by 1 base, the J end by 9 bases, with 22 bases between. This CDR3 has 17 residues. The CDR3 is CATSRVTGTLQPGEQFF. Here the CDR3 DNA reads TGTGCCACCAGCAGAGTTACCGGGACTCTACAACCGGGTGAGCAGTTCTTC.

This chain joins TRBV9 and TRBJ2-5; TRBD2 aligns across 9 bases. Trimming removed 4 bases from V and 3 bases from J; junction bases left unmatched: 10. The V gene's germline CDR1 is SGDLS and CDR2 YYNGEE. There are 16 residues in the CDR3. The CDR3 DNA reads as TGTGCCAGCAGCTTCGGGAGGCTAGCGGGAAAAGAGACCCAGTACTTC. It specifies CASSFGRLAGKETQYF. Based on the CDR3 plus reference TRBV9 and TRBJ2-5, the full variable domain is DSGVTQTPKHLITATGQRVTLRCSPRSGDLSVYWYQQSLDQGLQFLIQYYNGEERAKGNILERFSAQQFPDLHSELNLSSLELGDSALYFCASSFGRLAGKETQYFGPGTRLLVL.

This clone was observed a single time. This sequence joins TRBV18 and TRBJ1-3; no clear D gene. The CDR3 totals 16 residues. Trimming took off 3 bases at V and 2 bases at J, with 14 bases between the two ends. From germline, CDR1 is KGHSH and CDR2 LQKENI. The CDR3 sequence is CASSPVAEAAGNTIYF. The CDR3 nucleotides are TGTGCCAGCTCACCCGTAGCAGAGGCGGCTGGAAACACCATATATTTT.

This chain links TRBV5-1 with TRBJ2-7; 8 bases align to TRBD1. V shed 2 bases, J shed 0 bases, and the junction held 4 bases outside the gene matches. CDR3 length: 15 residues. Germline CDR1 SGHRS, CDR2 YFSETQ. The CDR3, as DNA: TGCGCCAGCAGCTTTCCACAGGGGGACTCCTACGAGCAGTACTTC. Residues: CASSFPQGDSYEQYF. Together with reference TRBV5-1 and TRBJ2-7, the CDR3 gives the full variable domain: KAGVTQTPRYLIKTRGQQVTLSCSPISGHRSVSWYQQTPGQGLQFLFEYFSETQRNKGNFPGRFSGRQFSNSRSEMNVSTLELGDSALYLCASSFPQGDSYEQYFGPGTRLTVT.

About this clone itself: Other DNA sequences within the sample encode an identical CDR3. The gene calls are TRBV5-1 and TRBJ1-5, with TRBD1 identical over 10 bases. Looked up from germline, CDR1 is SGHRS and CDR2 is YFSETQ. Unmatched junction bases numbered 4, after V lost 4 bases and J lost 6 bases. The CDR3 is made up of 14 amino acids. CDR3 protein: CASSPGTGVQPQHF. In nucleotides, the CDR3 is TGCGCCAGCAGCCCCGGGACAGGGGTTCAGCCCCAGCATTTT.

The V gene is TRBV6-4, the J gene TRBJ2-2, with 9 nucleotides matching TRBD1. The germline V gene has CDR1 MRHNA and CDR2 SNTAGT. The J segment lost 6 bases and the V segment lost 1 base, leaving 6 bases of the junction unmatched. This CDR3 comprises 16 residues. The CDR3 sequence is CASSDFRDREAGELFF. Written as DNA, the CDR3 is TGTGCCAGCAGTGACTTCCGGGACAGGGAAGCCGGGGAGCTGTTTTTT.

This clone was seen just once. J is TRBJ1-5 and V is TRBV28, with D tentatively TRBD1 (5 bases). The germline gives CDR1 MDHEN, CDR2 SYDVKM. This CDR3 spans 13 amino acids. The CDR3 DNA reads TGTGGGGGGGGTAGGGGTAGCAATCAGCCCCAGCATTTT. Amino acid sequence: CGGGRGSNQPQHF.

The rearrangement links TRBV12-3 or TRBV12-4 to TRBJ2-7; TRBD2 matches at 11 bases. The CDR3 consists of 13 residues. The trim removed 6 bases at V and 2 bases at J, leaving 0 bases unmatched. This chain's CDR3 is CASRLAGAYEQYF. CDR3 DNA: TGTGCCAGCAGACTAGCGGGAGCCTACGAGCAGTACTTC.

This chain links TRBV18 with TRBJ2-6, with TRBD2 as a possible D gene (6 bases). CDR1 and CDR2 from the germline V gene are KGHSH and LQKENI. V was pared by 4 bases and J by 0 bases, with 22 bases between. This CDR3 contains 20 residues. In DNA, the CDR3 is TGTGCCAGCTCACGGATTGACGGGGGAAAAAAGTACTCTGGGGCCAACGTCCTGACTTTC. This gives the protein CASSRIDGGKKYSGANVLTF.

This clone was detected only once. CDR3 loop: CASSFEEDRVGEAFF. The CDR3 nucleotides are TGTGCCAGCAGTTTCGAAGAAGACAGGGTGGGTGAAGCTTTCTTT. The chain combines TRBV28 with TRBJ1-1; 7 bases agree with TRBD1. The junction had 11 bases not matched to a gene; V was cut back by 3 bases and J by 7 bases. The CDR3 is 15 amino acids. The germline CDR1 and CDR2 sequences are MDHEN and SYDVKM.

The chain recombines TRBV6-6 with TRBJ2-7, with 7 bases aligning to TRBD1. J was trimmed by 2 bases and V by 5 bases; bases with no gene match: 15. Germline CDR1 is MNHNY and CDR2 is SVGAGI (reference sequence). The CDR3 is made up of 17 amino acids. The CDR3 nucleotides read TGTGCCAGCAGTCGCGGACAGGCCGGGACAATCGCCTACGAGCAGTACTTC. Residues: CASSRGQAGTIAYEQYF.

The gene calls are TRBV27 and TRBJ1-6, with unresolved D. The CDR3 loop spans 15 amino acids. The germline V gene encodes CDR1 MNHEY and CDR2 SMNVEV (reference sequence). Trimming took 3 bases from V and 0 from J, leaving 6 bases between them. The CDR3 region is CASSFESSYNSPLHF. The CDR3 DNA reads as TGTGCCAGCAGTTTTGAGAGCTCCTATAATTCACCCCTCCACTTT.

The V gene is TRBV9, the J gene TRBJ2-1; weak D call: TRBD2 (5 bases). The ends were cut back, 0 bases at V and 5 bases at J, with 15 bases in the middle. This CDR3 comprises 16 residues. Germline CDR1 SGDLS, CDR2 YYNGEE. CDR3 nucleotide sequence: TGTGCCAGCAGCGTAGTTCCGGGGTTTGGGGACAATGAGCAGTTCTTC. It yields the protein CASSVVPGFGDNEQFF.

The chain joins TRBV27 to TRBJ1-5, with D possibly matching TRBD1 (5 bases). Germline V gene data show CDR1 as MNHEY and CDR2 as SMNVEV (reference sequence). Trimming removed 3 bases at V and 2 bases at J, with 5 bases between. The CDR3 runs 13 residues. CDR3 coding DNA: TGTGCCAGCAGTTTCAGGGGCAATCAGCCCCAGCATTTT. It specifies CASSFRGNQPQHF.

This clone was observed a handful of times. The V and J genes are TRBV18 and TRBJ1-3; perhaps TRBD1 as D (6 bases). V lost 3 bases and J lost 0, with 12 bases in between. The CDR3 spans 16 residues. CDR1 and CDR2 (germline): KGHSH, LQKENI. The CDR3 loop is CASSPYLDSSGNTIYF. DNA of the CDR3: TGTGCCAGCTCACCTTATCTGGACAGCTCTGGAAACACCATATATTTT.

The genes are TRBV28 and TRBJ1-3; 7 bases map to TRBD1. CDR3 length equals 15 residues. V trimming: 3 bases; J trimming: 3 bases; junction bases outside the gene matches: 5. Germline V gene sequence: CDR1 MDHEN, CDR2 SYDVKM. As DNA, the CDR3 is TGTGCCAGCAGTTTTTCTAGACAGGGTGGAAACACCATATATTTT. Translation: CASSFSRQGGNTIYF. Supplemented by reference TRBV28 and TRBJ1-3, the full variable domain reads DVKVTQSSRYLVKRTGEKVFLECVQDMDHENMFWYRQDPGLGLRLIYFSYDVKMKEKGDIPEGYSVSREKKERFSLILESASTNQTSMYLCASSFSRQGGNTIYFGEGSWLTVV.

The J gene is TRBJ2-1, the V gene TRBV2; a weak D match, TRBD1 (6 bases). The CDR3 loop spans 15 amino acids. V was shortened by 7 bases and J by 4 bases, with 17 bases between the two germline ends. Per the germline V gene, CDR1 is SNHLY and CDR2 is FYNNEI. CDR3 DNA sequence: TGTGCCAGCACCAACCATTACCAGGGGTACAATGAGCAGTTCTTC. This gives the protein CASTNHYQGYNEQFF.

This chain links TRBV7-2 with TRBJ1-3, with a tentative D call TRBD1 (5 bases). Germline lookup yields CDR1 SGHTA and CDR2 FQGNSA. The V end lost 4 bases, the J end lost 1 base, and 14 bases lay between the germline ends. The CDR3 has 16 residues. CDR3 sequence (DNA): TGTGCCAGCAGCTCACTTACTCCAGGGTCTGGAAACACCATATATTTT. Its translation is CASSSLTPGSGNTIYF.

This clone was observed a handful of times. CDR3 sequence reads: CASSRDRGEKLFF. In DNA, the CDR3 is TGTGCCAGCAGCCGGGACAGGGGGGAAAAACTGTTTTTT. J is TRBJ1-4 and V is TRBV7-2, with 11 bases that match TRBD1. The CDR3 spans 13 residues. Germline assignment: CDR1 SGHTA and CDR2 FQGNSA. V shed 5 bases and J 8 bases; nucleotides not matched to a gene: 1.